The present T cell receptor (beta chain) was sequenced within a study of blood T cell repertoires in COVID-19 (dated by TCRdb to the early 2020s). Regarding the research as a whole: The collaborator samples originated in the United States, Italy and Spain and spanned the acute and convalescent phases of COVID-19. The material from the prospective study consisted of cDNA or gDNA derived from T cells, B-cell-depleted T cells, or PBMCs. Subjects who had been exposed to COVID-19, were actively infected with it, or had recovered from it provided the deeply sampled blood TCRbeta repertoires that made up the dataset. A freely available public database, intended as a resource for researchers studying the immune response to SARS-CoV-2, is where the repertoires were released. Samples were obtained from the ongoing ImmuneRACE study (first 160 participants) and from 1,000 to 1,500 subjects provided by 6 global collaborators. Nearly every sample came with metadata listing a de-identified subject ID, COVID-19 status, age in years and sex. Where available, HLA class I and class II types were obtained from metadata supplied by the sample provider rather than from assay-based typing.

V drops 5 bases and J drops 8 bases, leaving 21 bases in between. The cysteine opens and the phenylalanine closes a CDR3 of 15 amino acids. The only DNA kept is the CDR3, 45 bases in frame from the first base. The germline V gene provides CDR1 MDHEN and CDR2 SYDVKM. Regarding this clone: This receptor's antigen is unknown. No qualities accompany the bases; no much larger clone lies one base away.

What the research found in general, with its limitations: The amount of clinical and demographic metadata varied by source and participant and was provided uncurated.

In Seattle, one collaborating source enrolled patients while the infection was active and tracked those patients longitudinally over the course of disease. The collaborating institutions used their own protocols to collect whole blood in K2EDTA tubes. For TCRbeta analysis, collaborators shipped samples as frozen whole blood, isolated PBMCs, or DNA extracted from either of those sample types. TCRbeta CDR3 regions were amplified from genomic DNA by means of the immunoSEQ Assay, a bias-controlled multiplex PCR. The source study handled its data this way. The number of nucleated cells in each sample was estimated by amplification of reference gene primers within the assay. Sequence reads were collapsed and filtered to measure the absolute abundance of every unique TCRbeta CDR3 rearrangement. For each sample, productive Simpson clonality was calculated as the square root of Simpson's diversity index across productive rearrangements. This is the immuneACCESS table as TCRdb keeps it, with only in-frame sequences that have V and J called. A part of the clones is gone; compared with another copy, unresolved V genes explain less than half, and the rest is unexplained. The DNA was the basis for D and trimming; V, J and clone size are from that table. The sample yields 350,000 or so clones; approximately 89% were counted once. The ten largest clones take up about 9.4% of the sample.

The sequence joins TRBV28 to TRBJ1-2, and TRBD1 may be the D gene, going by 6 matching bases. This clonotype originated in a woman in her thirties with COVID-19, enrolled during active disease. Sequenced sample: peripheral blood. In nucleotides, the sequence is TGTGCCAGCAGTCCGTGGACAGCAACTATTGAGGGCTACACCTTC. Translated, this gives CASSPWTATIEGYTF.